A selection of T cell receptor beta chains follows, all from one sample in a study of T cell responses to AZD1222 COVID-19 vaccine. Generated by immunoSEQ multiplex PCR, the TCRdb table keeps only in-frame clones and is missing some. In the table there are approximately 150,000 clones, approximately 89% of which are singletons. Sequenced here: peripheral blood, sampled 28 days after the second AZD1222 dose. The receptors stem from an adult who received the AZD1222 COVID-19 vaccine. Each CDR3 is given with its conserved first and last residue. The D gene is left open where the match is weak. Not every row has a clone size; where given, it reads once, few, many or a size class.

TRBD2 | TRBJ2-1 | - | TRBV10-3 | CAISAPGLAGDEQFF | TGTGCCATCAGTGCTCCGGGACTAGCGGGAGATGAGCAGTTCTTC
- | TRBJ1-2 | - | TRBV7-2 | CASSLDPNYGYTF | TGTGCCAGCAGCCTGGACCCTAACTATGGCTACACCTTC
- | TRBJ1-5 | few | TRBV11-2 | CASSLDEGDNQPQHF | TGTGCCAGCAGCTTAGACGAAGGGGATAATCAGCCCCAGCATTTT
TRBD1 | TRBJ1-1 | - | TRBV18 | CASSALGQSYAEAFF | TGTGCCAGCTCAGCTTTGGGACAGTCCTACGCTGAAGCTTTCTTT
TRBD2 | TRBJ2-1 | - | TRBV19 | CASRMWGGGNNEQFF | TGTGCCAGTAGGATGTGGGGGGGAGGGAACAATGAGCAGTTCTTC
TRBD1 | TRBJ2-7 | once | TRBV27 | CASSRTGPYEQYF | TGTGCCAGCAGCCGGACAGGGCCCTACGAGCAGTACTTC
TRBD2 | TRBJ2-5 | few | TRBV27 | CASSSLGLAGGETQYF | TGTGCCAGCAGCTCCTTGGGACTAGCGGGAGGAGAGACCCAGTACTTC
- | TRBJ1-5 | - | TRBV6-5 | CASRRQQGDQPQHF | TGTGCCAGCAGGAGACAGCAAGGGGATCAGCCCCAGCATTTT
- | TRBJ2-3 | - | TRBV27 | CASRGTDTQYF | TGTGCCAGCAGGGGCACAGATACGCAGTATTTT
TRBD1 | TRBJ1-3 | once | TRBV6-5 | CASSSETGGSGNTIYF | TGTGCCAGCAGTTCAGAGACAGGGGGCTCTGGAAACACCATATATTTT
- | TRBJ2-1 | - | TRBV6-2/TRBV6-3 | CASSYRAGPENEQFF | TGTGCCAGCAGTTACAGGGCGGGACCAGAGAATGAGCAGTTCTTC
TRBD2 | TRBJ2-2 | - | TRBV10-3 | CAISSGRGTGELFF | TGTGCCATCTCTAGCGGGAGGGGCACCGGGGAGCTGTTTTTT
- | TRBJ1-1 | - | TRBV30 | CAWSFGVNTEAFF | TGTGCCTGGAGTTTCGGGGTGAACACTGAAGCTTTCTTT
- | TRBJ1-1 | - | TRBV20-1 | CSADRDTEAFF | TGCAGTGCCGACAGAGACACTGAAGCTTTCTTT
- | TRBJ1-2 | few | TRBV9 | CASSTQVDYGYTF | TGTGCCAGCAGCACACAGGTAGACTATGGCTACACCTTC
TRBD1 | TRBJ1-5 | - | TRBV5-1 | CASSLGGTDDNQPQHF | TGCGCCAGCAGCTTGGGAGGGACAGATGACAATCAGCCCCAGCATTTT
TRBD1 | TRBJ2-5 | - | TRBV25-1 | CASSAGQIQETQYF | TGTGCCAGCAGTGCGGGACAGATACAAGAGACCCAGTACTTC
TRBD2 | TRBJ2-5 | - | TRBV18 | CASSPGTSGTSGETQYF | TGTGCCAGCTCACCAGGGACTAGCGGGACATCTGGAGAGACCCAGTACTTC
TRBD1 | TRBJ1-4 | - | TRBV6-6 | CASSYTTGGNEKLFF | TGTGCCAGCAGTTACACGACAGGGGGGAATGAAAAACTGTTTTTT
- | TRBJ1-2 | - | TRBV14 | CASSQGQGSYGYTF | TGTGCCAGCAGCCAAGGCCAGGGTAGCTATGGCTACACCTTC
- | TRBJ1-1 | - | TRBV29-1 | CSVAPQNADTEAFF | TGCAGCGTTGCCCCACAGAATGCGGACACTGAAGCTTTCTTT
TRBD1 | TRBJ2-3 | - | TRBV11-2 | CASSSQGARTDTQYF | TGTGCCAGCAGCTCGCAGGGGGCCCGTACAGATACGCAGTATTTT
- | TRBJ1-5 | - | TRBV7-2 | CASSLWGPNQPQHF | TGTGCCAGCAGCCTCTGGGGGCCGAATCAGCCCCAGCATTTT
- | TRBJ2-5 | - | TRBV18 | CASSPVQEETQYF | TGTGCCAGCTCACCAGTGCAAGAAGAGACCCAGTACTTC
- | TRBJ2-3 | - | TRBV7-2 | CASSLGVLGTQYF | TGTGCCAGCAGCTTAGGGGTCCTGGGTACGCAGTATTTT
- | TRBJ1-1 | - | TRBV24-1 | CATRHTGSTEAFF | TGTGCCACCAGACACACAGGGTCCACTGAAGCTTTCTTT
- | TRBJ1-5 | - | TRBV7-6 | CASSLAEEQPQHF | TGTGCCAGCAGCTTAGCAGAGGAACAGCCCCAGCATTTT
TRBD1 | TRBJ1-1 | - | TRBV18 | CASSSDRGVEAFF | TGTGCCAGCTCATCGGACAGGGGAGTTGAAGCTTTCTTT
- | TRBJ1-1 | - | TRBV29-1 | CSVGGGEAFF | TGCAGCGTTGGGGGGGGTGAAGCTTTCTTT
- | TRBJ1-5 | - | TRBV28 | CASSLSLIRQVNQPQHF | TGTGCCAGCAGTTTATCCCTAATTCGACAGGTTAATCAGCCCCAGCATTTT
- | TRBJ1-6 | - | TRBV30 | CAWSVLMGDSPLHF | TGTGCCTGGAGTGTACTCATGGGGGACTCACCCCTCCACTTT
- | TRBJ2-7 | - | TRBV5-5 | CASSPHLDEQYF | TGTGCCAGCAGCCCGCACCTAGACGAGCAGTACTTC
TRBD1 | TRBJ2-7 | - | TRBV11-3 | CASSFRTGEGYEQYF | TGTGCCAGCAGCTTTCGGACAGGGGAAGGGTACGAGCAGTACTTC
- | TRBJ1-1 | - | TRBV6-2/TRBV6-3 | CASSPPKNTEAFF | TGTGCCAGCAGCCCCCCAAAGAACACTGAAGCTTTCTTT
- | TRBJ1-1 | - | TRBV7-9 | CASSLALGLRTEAFF | TGTGCCAGCAGCTTAGCGCTGGGGTTACGCACTGAAGCTTTCTTT
- | TRBJ2-1 | - | TRBV4-3 | CASSQDSDNEQFF | TGCGCCAGCAGCCAAGATTCTGACAATGAGCAGTTCTTC
- | TRBJ2-7 | - | TRBV6-6 | CASSYGLGGDMYF | TGTGCCAGCAGTTACGGTTTAGGGGGAGATATGTACTTC